A single TCR beta chain is shown here with its context. Its antigen is not identified. The germline V gene encodes CDR1 LNHDA and CDR2 SQIVND (reference sequence). CDR3 length equals 14 residues. Trimming removed 4 bases from V and 8 bases from J; junction bases left unmatched: 5. This entry is derived from a study of cytomegalovirus exposure and HLA in healthy donors. Study context: The approximately 120 validation repertoires were reported in a later analysis to have been generated on the same platform as the roughly 670 first-cohort repertoires.

Study-level findings and limits: Most TCR sequences proved rare, with some public TCRs found in many donors. Researchers counted around 170 TCR beta chains as cytomegalovirus-associated. The tendency of first-cohort TCR clusters to co-occur in the 100 to 150 validation repertoires was identified by a subsequent analysis.

Using immunoSEQ multiplex PCR, the repertoire was profiled, and TCRdb retains in-frame clones only, with some absent. The profile shows roughly 100,000 clones, about 94% of them singletons. V gene TRBV19 combines with J gene TRBJ1-4, with TRBD1 matching 9 bases. This clonotype originated in a woman aged 18-29 years in good health and CMV-seronegative. Source material: PBMCs. CDR3 coding DNA: TGTGCCAGTAGTAGGACAGGGGTCGAGGAAAAACTGTTTTTT. It codes for CASSRTGVEEKLFF.